The 25 T cell receptor beta chains in this list originate from one sample, sequenced in a study of T cell responses to AZD1222 COVID-19 vaccine. Sequencing used immunoSEQ multiplex PCR; TCRdb keeps in-frame clones, though not all of them. The repertoire has about 130,000 clones, 80% to 90% of them found once; the top ten carry roughly a sixth. Sample: peripheral blood, taken on day 0 of MenACWY control vaccination. These receptors came from an adult in good health.

The chain has TRBV19 and TRBJ2-7; D unresolved. There are 15 residues in the CDR3. Germline V gives CDR1 LNHDA, CDR2 SQIVND (reference sequence). V gave up 3 bases and J gave up 2 bases, with 14 bases separating them. The CDR3 here is CASSMRRGSTYEQYF. The CDR3 DNA is TGTGCCAGTAGTATGAGGCGCGGATCCACCTACGAGCAGTACTTC.

This clone was detected once. The chain is built from TRBV6-5 and TRBJ2-2, with D unclear. V lost 4 bases to trimming and J lost 13 bases, with 16 bases between them. The CDR3 consists of 13 residues. Germline V CDR1 and CDR2: MNHEY, SVGAGI. CDR3 region: CASSFGHRNRLFF. The CDR3 DNA sequence: TGTGCCAGCAGTTTCGGCCACCGGAACCGGCTGTTTTTT.

The V gene is TRBV20-1, the J gene TRBJ1-5; D unclear. V was shortened by 2 bases and J by 11 bases, with 10 bases between the two germline ends. Germline CDR1 reads DFQATT; CDR2 reads SNEGSKA (reference sequence). This CDR3 is 11 amino acids long. As DNA, the CDR3 is TGCAGTGCTAGAATCGGCGGGGCCCAGCATTTT. The encoded protein is CSARIGGAQHF.

This clone was seen just once. The V call is TRBV5-1, the J call TRBJ1-1; no clear D gene. The CDR3 is 13 amino acids. Germline CDR1 is SGHRS and CDR2 is YFSETQ. V was trimmed by 2 bases and J by 1 base, leaving 6 bases between them. The CDR3 loop is CASSFFTNTEAFF. The DNA of the CDR3 is TGCGCCAGCAGCTTCTTTACGAACACTGAAGCTTTCTTT. Full variable domain (outside the CDR3, taken from reference TRBV5-1 and TRBJ1-1): KAGVTQTPRYLIKTRGQQVTLSCSPISGHRSVSWYQQTPGQGLQFLFEYFSETQRNKGNFPGRFSGRQFSNSRSEMNVSTLELGDSALYLCASSFFTNTEAFFGQGTRLTVV.

This rearrangement joins TRBV19 to TRBJ2-7; D may be TRBD1 or TRBD2 (5 bases each). The V end was cut by 2 bases, the J end by 0 bases, with 8 bases between. The germline CDR1 and CDR2 sequences are LNHDA and SQIVND (reference sequence). CDR3 length: 14 amino acids. As DNA, the CDR3 is TGTGCCAGTAGTATAACCGGGACCTCCTACGAGCAGTACTTC. Protein sequence: CASSITGTSYEQYF.

This clone was picked up a small number of times. The V and J genes are TRBV29-1 and TRBJ2-2; tentative D call: TRBD1 (6 bases). The germline V and J ends were trimmed by 4 bases and 4 bases, with 13 bases remaining between them. Germline loops: CDR1 SQVTM, CDR2 ANQGSEA. This CDR3 comprises 14 residues. This chain's CDR3 is CSVGPGAPTGELFF. In DNA, the CDR3 is TGCAGCGTTGGGCCAGGGGCGCCCACCGGGGAGCTGTTTTTT.

The rearrangement uses TRBV5-6 and TRBJ1-2; perhaps TRBD1 as D (6 bases). Trimming took 3 bases from V and 4 from J, leaving 10 bases between them. Germline CDR1 and CDR2: SGHDT and YYEEEE. The CDR3 is 13 residues long. CDR3 DNA: TGTGCCAGCAGCTCGACAGGTCTCTATGGCTACACCTTC. Translating gives CASSSTGLYGYTF.

The chain uses TRBV5-6 and TRBJ2-3; D perhaps matches TRBD2 (6 bases). The CDR3 length is 15 residues. The germline V and J ends were trimmed by 4 bases and 1 base, with 13 bases remaining between them. Germline V gene lookup returns CDR1 SGHDT and CDR2 YYEEEE. This CDR3 is CASSDLARRTDTQYF. Written as DNA, the CDR3 is TGTGCCAGCAGCGATCTAGCGAGACGCACAGATACGCAGTATTTT.

The chain has TRBV29-1 and TRBJ2-2; 7 bases map to TRBD2. The germline V gene encodes CDR1 SQVTM and CDR2 ANQGSEA. The CDR3 totals 14 residues. Trimming at V came to 3 bases and at J to 7 bases, leaving 8 bases not matched to a gene. The CDR3 region is CSVEGLAAVGELFF. The CDR3 DNA follows: TGCAGCGTTGAGGGGCTAGCGGCGGTCGGGGAGCTGTTTTTT.

V and J are TRBV30 and TRBJ1-1; D ambiguous. With 7 bases removed from V and 0 bases from J, the gap between germline ends came to 9 bases. Germline V lookup: CDR1 GTSNPN, CDR2 SVGIG (reference sequence). The CDR3 has 12 residues. The CDR3 sequence: CASGLLNTEAFF. The CDR3 DNA sequence: TGTGCCTCCGGCCTACTGAACACTGAAGCTTTCTTT. Full variable domain (remainder filled in from reference TRBV30 and TRBJ1-1): SQTIHQWPATLVQPVGSPLSLECTVEGTSNPNLYWYRQAAGRGLQLLFYSVGIGQISSEVPQNLSASRPQDRQFILSSKKLLLSDSGFYLCASGLLNTEAFFGQGTRLTVV.

The rearrangement links TRBV28 to TRBJ2-7; 9 bases are a match to TRBD1. CDR1 and CDR2 from the germline V gene are MDHEN and SYDVKM. J lost 6 bases, V lost 3 bases, and 6 bases had no gene match. This CDR3 has 14 amino acids. CDR3: CASSFRQGVGEQYF. The DNA for the CDR3 is TGTGCCAGCAGTTTCAGACAGGGGGTCGGCGAGCAGTACTTC. Full variable domain (missing parts from reference TRBV28 and TRBJ2-7): DVKVTQSSRYLVKRTGEKVFLECVQDMDHENMFWYRQDPGLGLRLIYFSYDVKMKEKGDIPEGYSVSREKKERFSLILESASTNQTSMYLCASSFRQGVGEQYFGPGTRLTVT.

J is TRBJ1-5 and V is TRBV18; D remains unclear. Germline lookup yields CDR1 KGHSH and CDR2 LQKENI. The CDR3 runs 15 residues. The V end lost 4 bases, the J end lost 0 bases, and 10 bases lay between the germline ends. CDR3 nucleotides: TGTGCCAGCTCACAAGATCTGGGTAGCAATCAGCCCCAGCATTTT. Translating it yields CASSQDLGSNQPQHF.

This clone showed up just a few times. The J gene is TRBJ1-2, the V gene TRBV30; D not certain. Trimming took 2 bases from V and 4 from J, leaving 11 bases between them. Looked up from germline, CDR1 is GTSNPN and CDR2 is SVGIG (reference sequence). This CDR3 is built from 13 residues. The CDR3 DNA is TGTGCCTGGAGTATCGGCAGTGGCTATGGCTACACCTTC. This encodes CAWSIGSGYGYTF.

The chain is built from TRBV9 and TRBJ2-1, with 11 positions matching TRBD1. Losses at the gene ends were 1 base for V and 2 bases for J; bases not matched to a gene: 2. The CDR3 extends over 16 amino acids. Germline V gene lookup returns CDR1 SGDLS and CDR2 YYNGEE. The CDR3 nucleotides read TGTGCCAGCAGCGTAAGGGGACAGGGGGCCTACAATGAGCAGTTCTTC. Its translation is CASSVRGQGAYNEQFF.

The chain carries TRBV6-5 and TRBJ1-5, with 11 bases fitting TRBD1. The length of the CDR3 is 15 residues. Germline V gene sequence: CDR1 MNHEY, CDR2 SVGAGI. Losses at the gene ends were 6 bases for V and 5 bases for J; bases not matched to a gene: 6. The CDR3 sequence is CASRMDRGRDQPQHF. The DNA of the CDR3 is TGTGCCAGCAGAATGGACAGGGGGCGCGATCAGCCCCAGCATTTT.

The CDR3 region has the DNA TGTGCCAGCAGCTTGGGGCAGAGCTCCTACGAGCAGTACTTC. It yields the protein CASSLGQSSYEQYF. The chain carries TRBV5-5 and TRBJ2-7; unclear D gene. Trimming removed 0 bases at V and 0 bases at J, with 7 bases between. Germline loops: CDR1 SGHKS, CDR2 YYEKEE (reference sequence). The CDR3 extends over 14 amino acids.

This clone occurred a few times. The chain has TRBV27 and TRBJ1-3, with D perhaps matching TRBD1 (6 bases). CDR1 is MNHEY and CDR2 is SMNVEV in the germline V gene (reference sequence). V lost 6 bases, J lost 4 bases, and 13 bases lay in between. The CDR3 consists of 14 residues. This chain's CDR3 is CASSVTGRGNTIYF. The CDR3 DNA reads as TGTGCCAGCAGCGTTACAGGGAGGGGAAACACCATATATTTT.

The rearrangement links TRBV5-4 to TRBJ1-1; D is undetermined. CDR3 length: 14 amino acids. V was cut by 3 bases and J by 1 base, with 10 bases left in between. Germline-derived CDR1 and CDR2 are SGHNT and YYREEE (reference sequence). The CDR3: CASSSDLRNTEAFF. The CDR3 nucleotides read TGTGCCAGCAGCTCCGACCTAAGGAACACTGAAGCTTTCTTT.

The rearrangement uses TRBV5-5 and TRBJ1-2; D is unresolved. The germline gives CDR1 SGHKS, CDR2 YYEKEE (reference sequence). Trimming stripped 3 bases from V and 6 bases from J, with 21 bases between. This CDR3 spans 16 amino acids. The CDR3 spells CASSWTPEVVIDGYTF. CDR3 coding DNA: TGTGCCAGCAGCTGGACCCCCGAGGTGGTCATTGATGGCTACACCTTC.

This clone was seen just once. V is TRBV30 and J is TRBJ1-2; no clear D. Germline values: CDR1 GTSNPN, CDR2 SVGIG (reference sequence). This CDR3 has 12 residues. V dropped 0 bases and J dropped 8 bases, with 10 bases sitting between them. This CDR3 reads CAWSVLAGGYTF. The CDR3 nucleotides are TGTGCCTGGAGTGTCCTCGCGGGCGGCTACACCTTC.

This clone was seen a single time. V usage is TRBV27 and J usage is TRBJ2-1; D gene uncertain. Germline V gene data show CDR1 as MNHEY and CDR2 as SMNVEV (reference sequence). The V and J ends lost 2 bases and 5 bases respectively, with 7 bases between them. The length of the CDR3 is 13 residues. CDR3 amino acids: CASSLRINNEQFF. DNA of the CDR3: TGTGCCAGCAGTTTAAGGATTAACAATGAGCAGTTCTTC.

The genes are TRBV28 and TRBJ1-2, with D possibly being TRBD1 (5 bases). The ends were cut back, 6 bases at V and 8 bases at J, with 22 bases in the middle. The CDR3 consists of 15 residues. Germline loops: CDR1 MDHEN, CDR2 SYDVKM. CDR3 DNA: TGTGCCAGCAGACTCTCCGGGGGGGAATCGCAGGGCTACACCTTC. Translated: CASRLSGGESQGYTF.

The chain employs TRBV24-1 and TRBJ2-2; D is unclear. V was pared by 10 bases and J by 1 base, with 6 bases between. The CDR3 contains 12 residues. Germline loops: CDR1 KGHDR, CDR2 SFDVKD. Here the CDR3 DNA reads TGTGCCACTTGGGGGAACACCGGGGAGCTGTTTTTT. Protein: CATWGNTGELFF.

This clone has just one count. The V call is TRBV7-9, the J call TRBJ2-5, with a possible D match to TRBD2 (5 bases). This CDR3 is built from 14 residues. Trimming shortened V by 5 bases and J by 2 bases, and 12 bases separated the two germline ends. Per germline, CDR1 SEHNR and CDR2 FQNEAQ (reference sequence). As DNA, the CDR3 is TGTGCCAGCAGCCCGACTAATAGGCAAGAGACCCAGTACTTC. This gives the protein CASSPTNRQETQYF.

V usage is TRBV30 and J usage is TRBJ1-2, with no clear D. V lost 2 bases to trimming and J lost 4 bases, with 11 bases between them. Germline V lookup: CDR1 GTSNPN, CDR2 SVGIG (reference sequence). The CDR3 covers 13 residues. CDR3 region: CAWSRGPGYGYTF. In nucleotides, the CDR3 is TGTGCCTGGAGTCGTGGCCCGGGCTATGGCTACACCTTC.